A single sample is the source of the 27 T cell receptor beta chains below, sequenced in a study of blood T cell repertoires in COVID-19. Assay used: immunoSEQ multiplex PCR; TCRdb lists only in-frame clones, some missing. The profile shows some 95,000 clones, over 80% of them singletons. The sample taken for sequencing was peripheral blood. These receptors all stem from a human donor with active COVID-19. The donor label of this sample is uncertain.

The table lists this clone with a count of one. The chain uses TRBV28 and TRBJ1-1, with TRBD1 matching over 8 bases. The CDR3 consists of 14 residues. Germline V lookup: CDR1 MDHEN, CDR2 SYDVKM. The V gene end was trimmed by 11 bases and the J gene end by 4 bases; junction bases not matched to a gene: 12. In DNA, the CDR3 is TGTGCCTCCAATAACCCCACAGGGGGCACTGAAGCTTTCTTT. It codes for CASNNPTGGTEAFF.

This chain uses TRBV6-6 with TRBJ1-6, with a possible D match to TRBD1 (6 bases). The CDR3 runs 14 residues. The germline gives CDR1 MNHNY, CDR2 SVGAGI (reference sequence). The germline V and J ends were trimmed by 2 bases and 8 bases, with 10 bases remaining between them. The CDR3 nucleotides read TGTGCCAGCAGTTACAAGGCAGGGGATTCACCCCTCCACTTT. Translating gives CASSYKAGDSPLHF.

This chain links TRBV6-1 with TRBJ2-2; D gene uncertain. V lost 3 bases to trimming and J lost 1 base, with 9 bases between them. The CDR3 is made up of 15 amino acids. Germline V lookup: CDR1 MNHNS, CDR2 SASEGT. This CDR3 reads CASSDEARNTGELFF. As DNA, the CDR3 is TGTGCCAGCAGTGATGAGGCTAGGAACACCGGGGAGCTGTTTTTT.

V usage is TRBV6-5 and J usage is TRBJ2-7; 8 bases are shared with TRBD1. CDR3 length: 15 amino acids. Germline CDR1 reads MNHEY; CDR2 reads SVGAGI. Losses at the gene ends were 7 bases for V and 4 bases for J; bases not matched to a gene: 12. This chain's CDR3 is CASKRQTGVEYEQYF. CDR3 sequence (DNA): TGTGCCAGCAAAAGACAGACAGGGGTCGAATACGAGCAGTACTTC.

V usage is TRBV28 and J usage is TRBJ2-4; D gene unclear. With 6 bases removed from V and 7 bases from J, the gap between germline ends came to 7 bases. Germline V gene data show CDR1 as MDHEN and CDR2 as SYDVKM. This CDR3 contains 11 residues. The CDR3 spells CASREENIQYF. The CDR3 DNA reads as TGTGCCAGCAGAGAGGAGAACATTCAGTACTTC.

The chain joins TRBV4-1 to TRBJ2-3; D remains unclear. The germline gives CDR1 MGHRA, CDR2 YSYEKL. V was clipped by 5 bases and J by 6 bases, with 15 bases between them. CDR3 length equals 14 residues. The CDR3 spells CASSVSIGGDTQYF. The CDR3 DNA follows: TGCGCCAGCAGCGTTAGCATTGGTGGGGATACGCAGTATTTT.

This chain connects TRBV7-2 to TRBJ2-3, with TRBD2 matching 7 bases. This CDR3 spans 14 amino acids. Trimming took 2 bases from V and 6 from J; bases not matched to a gene: 5. Germline V gene lookup returns CDR1 SGHTA and CDR2 FQGNSA. The chain's CDR3 is CASSLMRGRDTQYF. CDR3 bases: TGTGCCAGCAGCTTAATGCGGGGGAGGGATACGCAGTATTTT.

The genes are TRBV11-2 and TRBJ2-4; TRBD1 matches 7 bases. Germline lookup yields CDR1 SGHAT and CDR2 FQNNGV. This CDR3 region has 14 residues. The junction had 7 bases not matched to a gene; V was cut back by 5 bases and J by 6 bases. CDR3 DNA sequence: TGTGCCAGCAGCCCTCCAGGGGGAACAAACATTCAGTACTTC. Protein product: CASSPPGGTNIQYF.

This clone was counted a single time. V gene TRBV5-1 combines with J gene TRBJ2-5; 7 bases match TRBD2. CDR1 is SGHRS, CDR2 YFSETQ, per germline. The CDR3 has 15 residues. Germline trimming cut 5 bases from V and 5 bases from J; bases unmatched to any gene: 12. CDR3 sequence (DNA): TGCGCCAGCAGTTCTAGAGGACTAGATGGCGAGACCCAGTACTTC. It codes for CASSSRGLDGETQYF.

The chain couples TRBV9 to TRBJ1-2; weak D call: TRBD1 (6 bases). This CDR3 has 13 amino acids. The germline CDR1 and CDR2 sequences are SGDLS and YYNGEE. Trimming removed 0 bases at V and 6 bases at J, with 9 bases between. The CDR3 region is CASSVGKGDGYTF. In DNA form, the CDR3 reads TGTGCCAGCAGCGTAGGAAAGGGGGATGGCTACACCTTC. The whole variable domain, remainder taken from reference TRBV9 and TRBJ1-2, is DSGVTQTPKHLITATGQRVTLRCSPRSGDLSVYWYQQSLDQGLQFLIQYYNGEERAKGNILERFSAQQFPDLHSELNLSSLELGDSALYFCASSVGKGDGYTFGSGTRLTVV.

This chain connects TRBV6-5 to TRBJ2-7; possibly TRBD1 for D (6 bases). The germline V gene has CDR1 MNHEY and CDR2 SVGAGI. Trimming cost V 5 bases and J 6 bases, with 17 bases left between them. The CDR3 is 14 amino acids. The CDR3: CASSQQGSEGEQYF. CDR3 coding DNA: TGTGCCAGCAGTCAACAGGGTTCGGAAGGCGAGCAGTACTTC.

V is TRBV25-1 and J is TRBJ1-6; D might be TRBD1 (5 bases). V was shortened by 5 bases and J by 4 bases, with 12 bases between the two germline ends. Germline CDR1 reads MGHDK; CDR2 reads SYGVNS. The length of the CDR3 is 15 residues. As DNA, the CDR3 is TGTGCCAGCAGTTCATTTACAGGTTATAATTCACCCCTCCACTTT. It codes for CASSSFTGYNSPLHF.

The chain has TRBV25-1 and TRBJ1-1; the match to TRBD1 covers 8 bases. CDR3 length equals 16 residues. J lost 0 bases, V lost 4 bases, and 7 bases had no gene match. The V gene's germline CDR1 is MGHDK and CDR2 SYGVNS. CDR3 sequence (DNA): TGTGCCAGCAGTGGTCCTTCAGGGGGCATGAACACTGAAGCTTTCTTT. Residues: CASSGPSGGMNTEAFF. The whole variable domain, filled in from reference TRBV25-1 and TRBJ1-1, reads EADIYQTPRYLVIGTGKKITLECSQTMGHDKMYWYQQDPGMELHLIHYSYGVNSTEKGDLSSESTVSRIRTEHFPLTLESARPSHTSQYLCASSGPSGGMNTEAFFGQGTRLTVV.

This chain joins TRBV20-1 and TRBJ1-2; D not certain. V lost 2 bases and J 8 bases, leaving 9 bases between the germline ends. CDR1 and CDR2 from the germline V gene are DFQATT and SNEGSKA (reference sequence). The CDR3 sequence is 11 residues long. CDR3 sequence: CSARSVEGYTF. CDR3 coding DNA: TGCAGTGCTAGATCGGTAGAGGGCTACACCTTC.

This clone was found a few times. The CDR3 DNA reads as TGTGCCAGCACCCCGACAGGGAACTATGGCTACACCTTC. Translation: CASTPTGNYGYTF. The chain carries TRBV6-5 and TRBJ1-2, with TRBD1 matching over 7 bases. The germline V gene has CDR1 MNHEY and CDR2 SVGAGI. The V segment lost 7 bases and the J segment 2 bases; nucleotides outside the gene matches: 4. This CDR3 region has 13 residues.

The chain has TRBV2 and TRBJ2-1; tentative D call: TRBD1 (5 bases). The germline gives CDR1 SNHLY, CDR2 FYNNEI. There are 14 residues in the CDR3. V lost 4 bases to trimming and J lost 4 bases, with 11 bases between them. CDR3 nucleotide sequence: TGTGCCAGCAGTGTACAGGCCGTTTACAATGAGCAGTTCTTC. Translated, it gives CASSVQAVYNEQFF.

The chain uses TRBV6-2 or TRBV6-3 and TRBJ1-1, with TRBD1 identical over 7 bases. CDR1 is MNHEY and CDR2 is SVGEGT in the germline V gene. CDR3 length: 14 amino acids. J gave up 4 bases and V 6 bases, and 8 bases lay outside the gene matches. The CDR3 DNA is TGTGCCAGCAGCCCTGGCGACAGGGTCACTGAAGCTTTCTTT. Its protein product is CASSPGDRVTEAFF.

The V and J genes are TRBV28 and TRBJ2-2, with 10 bases matching TRBD1. The CDR3 spans 16 residues. V trimming: 4 bases; J trimming: 4 bases; junction bases outside the gene matches: 6. CDR1 and CDR2 (germline): MDHEN, SYDVKM. DNA for the CDR3: TGTGCCAGCAGTTCTCCGGGACAGGGGTTCACCGGGGAGCTGTTTTTT. Translated: CASSSPGQGFTGELFF.

The chain carries TRBV6-6 and TRBJ2-4; TRBD1 matches 7 bases. V dropped 6 bases and J dropped 0; count of bases not matched to a gene: 20. The CDR3 consists of 20 residues. Germline V gene lookup returns CDR1 MNHNY and CDR2 SVGAGI (reference sequence). CDR3 nucleotide sequence: TGTGCCAGCAGCCGCCGGGACAGAAAGCGGTTGTTGGGAGCCAAAAACATTCAGTACTTC. It translates to CASSRRDRKRLLGAKNIQYF.

This clone was picked up one time. The rearrangement joins TRBV7-9 to TRBJ1-2; 9 nucleotides agree with TRBD1. Germline V gene sequence: CDR1 SEHNR, CDR2 FQNEAQ (reference sequence). This CDR3 has 13 amino acids. Trimming at V came to 2 bases and at J to 13 bases, leaving 8 bases not matched to a gene. CDR3 coding DNA: TGTGCCAGCAGCTTAAGGGGACAGGGAGTAAGCACCTTC. The encoded protein is CASSLRGQGVSTF.

The chain combines TRBV5-6 with TRBJ2-7; TRBD2 agrees at 8 bases. The germline gives CDR1 SGHDT, CDR2 YYEEEE. The CDR3 spans 14 residues. V was clipped by 4 bases and J by 6 bases; unmatched bases: 9. CDR3 amino acids: CASSPRGGLGEQYF. Here the CDR3 DNA reads TGTGCCAGCAGCCCCCGGGGGGGATTGGGCGAGCAGTACTTC.

The gene calls are TRBV28 and TRBJ1-6; maybe TRBD1 (6 bases). Deletions cut 6 bases from V and 7 bases from J, with 13 bases between. Germline CDR1 and CDR2: MDHEN and SYDVKM. CDR3 size: 14 residues. The CDR3 DNA reads as TGTGCCAGCAGGCCCAGGGGCAGCAATTCACCCCTCCACTTT. This sequence encodes CASRPRGSNSPLHF.

V and J are TRBV9 and TRBJ1-1, with 8 bases aligning to TRBD1. V lost 3 bases to trimming and J lost 9 bases; unmatched junction nucleotides: 4. Germline V gives CDR1 SGDLS, CDR2 YYNGEE. The length of the CDR3 is 12 residues. The chain's CDR3 is CASSATGGKAFF. CDR3 nucleotides: TGTGCCAGCAGCGCAACAGGGGGTAAAGCTTTCTTT.

V gene TRBV7-9 combines with J gene TRBJ2-7, with D maybe TRBD1 (5 bases). The CDR3 spans 12 residues. Germline lookup yields CDR1 SEHNR and CDR2 FQNEAQ (reference sequence). V lost 6 bases to trimming and J lost 12 bases, with 18 bases between them. The CDR3 DNA is TGTGCCAGCAGTCATAACCCCCCAGGGCGGTACTTC. Translation gives CASSHNPPGRYF.

The chain combines TRBV6-2 or TRBV6-3 with TRBJ2-5; TRBD1 aligns across 10 bases. Germline CDR1 and CDR2: MNHEY and SVGEGT. This CDR3 region has 12 residues. The V segment lost 5 bases and the J segment 12 bases; nucleotides outside the gene matches: 6. CDR3 nucleotide sequence: TGTGCCAGCAGTCTTGACAGGGGGCGCGAGTACTTC. Amino acids: CASSLDRGREYF.

This chain uses TRBV6-1 with TRBJ1-3, with D unresolved. Germline V gives CDR1 MNHNS, CDR2 SASEGT. The V and J ends lost 1 base and 0 bases respectively, with 7 bases between them. This CDR3 is built from 15 residues. CDR3 amino acids: CASSEGAVSGNTIYF. CDR3 coding DNA: TGTGCCAGCAGTGAAGGGGCCGTCTCTGGAAACACCATATATTTT.

This clone appeared once. V is TRBV3-1 (or the pseudogene TRBV3-2) and J is TRBJ2-7; 7 bases fit TRBD1. From germline, CDR1 is LGHDT and CDR2 YNNKEL (reference sequence). Trimming took 5 bases from V and 4 from J; bases not matched to a gene: 8. The CDR3 totals 14 residues. CDR3 in amino acids: CASSRGTVVYEQYF. CDR3 in DNA: TGTGCCAGCAGCAGGGGGACAGTGGTATACGAGCAGTACTTC.